This T cell receptor beta chain was sequenced during a study of cytomegalovirus exposure and HLA in healthy donors. Study results and caveats: Later examination showed HLA-associated TCR beta chains had greater clonal expansion than equally common others. The later analysis indicated that the majority of CMV-associated TCR beta chains appeared HLA-restricted. The classifier, whose performance was assessed in both the original and validation cohorts, reportedly diagnosed cytomegalovirus status with high specificity and sensitivity. V segments that were indistinguishable, TRBV6-2 and TRBV6-3 among them, were omitted from analysis.

Germline CDR1 reads SGHRS; CDR2 reads YFSETQ. The CDR3 sequence is 18 residues long. The V segment lost 4 bases and the J segment 1 base; nucleotides outside the gene matches: 12. About this clone itself: What it recognizes is unknown.

PCR used 60 Vbeta primers and 13 Jbeta primers. Assay: immunoSEQ multiplex PCR; the TCRdb copy retains only in-frame clones and omits some. The sample holds about 170,000 clones; just under 85% are singletons and the top ten take about 4.9%. The TCR sequence derives from a girl aged 5-17 years in good health and CMV-seropositive. This rearrangement joins TRBV5-1 to TRBJ1-3, with 9 bases matching TRBD1. Material: PBMCs. The CDR3 spells CASSQTKQGAKSGNTIYF. The CDR3 DNA follows: TGCGCCAGCAGCCAGACTAAACAGGGGGCGAAATCTGGAAACACCATATATTTT.